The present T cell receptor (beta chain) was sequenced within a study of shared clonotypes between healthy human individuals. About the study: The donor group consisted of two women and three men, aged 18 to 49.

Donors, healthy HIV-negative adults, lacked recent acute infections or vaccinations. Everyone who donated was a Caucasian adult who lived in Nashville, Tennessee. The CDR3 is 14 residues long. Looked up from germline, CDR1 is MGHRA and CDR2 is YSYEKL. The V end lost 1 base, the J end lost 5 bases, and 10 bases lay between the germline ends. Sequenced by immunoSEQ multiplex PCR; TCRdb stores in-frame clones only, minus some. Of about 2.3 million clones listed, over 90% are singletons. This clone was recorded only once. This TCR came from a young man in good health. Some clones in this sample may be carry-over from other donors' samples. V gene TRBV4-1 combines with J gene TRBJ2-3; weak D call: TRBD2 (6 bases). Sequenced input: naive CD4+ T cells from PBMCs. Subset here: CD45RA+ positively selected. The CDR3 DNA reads TGCGCCAGCAGCCAAGGCGGGGTGGTAGATACGCAGTATTTT. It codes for CASSQGGVVDTQYF.